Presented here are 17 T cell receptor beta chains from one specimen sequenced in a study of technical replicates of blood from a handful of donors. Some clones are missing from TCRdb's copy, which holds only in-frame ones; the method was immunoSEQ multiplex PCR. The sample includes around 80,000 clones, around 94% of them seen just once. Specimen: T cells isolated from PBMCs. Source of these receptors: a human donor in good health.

The CDR3 is CASSLTGQLNQPQHF. CDR3 in DNA: TGTGCCAGCAGCTTAACGGGACAGTTAAATCAGCCCCAGCATTTT. This chain links TRBV7-9 with TRBJ1-5, with 7 bases aligning to TRBD1. The junction had 5 bases not matched to a gene; V was cut back by 2 bases and J by 4 bases. This CDR3 region has 15 residues. The germline V gene has CDR1 SEHNR and CDR2 FQNEAQ (reference sequence).

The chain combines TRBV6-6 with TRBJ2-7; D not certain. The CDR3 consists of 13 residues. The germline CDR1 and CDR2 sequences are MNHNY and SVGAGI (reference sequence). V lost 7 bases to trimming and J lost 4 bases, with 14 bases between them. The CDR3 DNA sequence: TGTGCCAGCACCGCCCTCGCAGTGTACGAGCAGTACTTC. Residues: CASTALAVYEQYF.

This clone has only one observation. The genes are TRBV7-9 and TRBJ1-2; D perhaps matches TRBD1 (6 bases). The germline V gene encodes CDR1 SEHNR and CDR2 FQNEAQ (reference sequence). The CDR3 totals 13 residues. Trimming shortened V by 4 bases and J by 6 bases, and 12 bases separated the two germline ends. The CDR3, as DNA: TGTGCCAGCAGCTCCGGGACACTGAATGGCTACACCTTC. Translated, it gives CASSSGTLNGYTF. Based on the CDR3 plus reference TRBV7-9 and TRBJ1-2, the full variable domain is DTGVSQNPRHKITKRGQNVTFRCDPISEHNRLYWYRQTLGQGPEFLTYFQNEAQLEKSRLLSDRFSAERPKGSFSTLEIQRTEQGDSAMYLCASSSGTLNGYTFGSGTRLTVV.

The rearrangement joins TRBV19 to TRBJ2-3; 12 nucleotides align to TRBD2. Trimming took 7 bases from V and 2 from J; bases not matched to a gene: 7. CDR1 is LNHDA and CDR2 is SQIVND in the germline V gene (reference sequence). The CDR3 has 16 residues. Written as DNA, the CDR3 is TGTGCCAGTACCTCTAGCGGGAGGGCCCCCACAGATACGCAGTATTTT. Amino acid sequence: CASTSSGRAPTDTQYF. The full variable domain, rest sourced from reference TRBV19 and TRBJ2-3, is DGGITQSPKYLFRKEGQNVTLSCEQNLNHDAMYWYRQDPGQGLRLIYYSQIVNDFQKGDIAEGYSVSREKKESFPLTVTSAQKNPTAFYLCASTSSGRAPTDTQYFGPGTRLTVL.

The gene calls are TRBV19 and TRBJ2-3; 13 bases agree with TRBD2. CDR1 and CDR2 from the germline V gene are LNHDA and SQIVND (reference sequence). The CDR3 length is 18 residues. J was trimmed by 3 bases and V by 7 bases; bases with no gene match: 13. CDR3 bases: TGTGCCAGTACACCCCGGACTAGCGGGAGTATCTCGACAGATACGCAGTATTTT. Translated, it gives CASTPRTSGSISTDTQYF.

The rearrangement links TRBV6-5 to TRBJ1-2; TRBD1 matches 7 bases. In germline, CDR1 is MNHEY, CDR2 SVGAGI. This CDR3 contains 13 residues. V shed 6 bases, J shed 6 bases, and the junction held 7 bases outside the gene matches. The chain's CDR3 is CASSNRGRDGYTF. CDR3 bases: TGTGCCAGCAGCAACAGGGGTCGAGATGGCTACACCTTC.

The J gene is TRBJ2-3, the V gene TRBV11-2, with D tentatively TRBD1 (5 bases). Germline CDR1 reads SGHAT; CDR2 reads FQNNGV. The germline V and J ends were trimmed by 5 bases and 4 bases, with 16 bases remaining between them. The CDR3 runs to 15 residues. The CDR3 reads CASSPSGFAADTQYF. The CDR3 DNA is TGTGCCAGCAGCCCCTCAGGGTTTGCCGCAGATACGCAGTATTTT.

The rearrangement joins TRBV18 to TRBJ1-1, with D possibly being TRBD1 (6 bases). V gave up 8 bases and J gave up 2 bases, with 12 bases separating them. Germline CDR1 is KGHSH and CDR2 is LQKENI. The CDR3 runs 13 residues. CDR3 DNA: TGTGCCAGCCGGCGGGGGGGCAACACTGAAGCTTTCTTT. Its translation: CASRRGGNTEAFF.

As DNA, the CDR3 is TGTGCCAGCAGCGTAGAAACAGACAATCAGCCCCAGCATTTT. This sequence encodes CASSVETDNQPQHF. V gene TRBV9 combines with J gene TRBJ1-5; D is undetermined. The CDR3 length is 14 residues. Germline-derived CDR1 and CDR2 are SGDLS and YYNGEE. Trimming cost V 0 bases and J 3 bases, with 7 bases left between them.

CDR3 nucleotide sequence: TGCGCCAGCAGCTTGGGAGGAGTTTCCGGCCAAGAGACCCAGTACTTC. It codes for CASSLGGVSGQETQYF. V is TRBV5-1 and J is TRBJ2-5, with D hard to call. This CDR3 spans 16 amino acids. The V gene lost 0 bases and the J gene lost 1 base, with 13 bases spanning the gap. Germline V CDR1 and CDR2: SGHRS, YFSETQ.

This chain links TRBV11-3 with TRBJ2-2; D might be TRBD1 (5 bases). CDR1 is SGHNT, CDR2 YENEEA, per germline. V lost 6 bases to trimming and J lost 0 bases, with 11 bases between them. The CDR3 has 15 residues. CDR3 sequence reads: CASRKTGANTGELFF. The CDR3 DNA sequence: TGTGCCAGCAGGAAAACAGGAGCGAACACCGGGGAGCTGTTTTTT.

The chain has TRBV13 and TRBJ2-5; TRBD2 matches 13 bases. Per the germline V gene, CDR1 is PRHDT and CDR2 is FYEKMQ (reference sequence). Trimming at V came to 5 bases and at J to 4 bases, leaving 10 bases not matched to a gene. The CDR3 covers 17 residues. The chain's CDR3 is CASSPQGLAGAGETQYF. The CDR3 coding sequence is TGTGCCAGCAGCCCACAAGGACTAGCGGGAGCGGGAGAGACCCAGTACTTC.

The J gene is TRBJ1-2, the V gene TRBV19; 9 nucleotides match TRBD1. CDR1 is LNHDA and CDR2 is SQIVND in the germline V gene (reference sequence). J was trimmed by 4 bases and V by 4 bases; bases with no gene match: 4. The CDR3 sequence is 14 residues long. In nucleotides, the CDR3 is TGTGCCAGTAGTACCCCACAGGGGGCCTATGGCTACACCTTC. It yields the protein CASSTPQGAYGYTF.

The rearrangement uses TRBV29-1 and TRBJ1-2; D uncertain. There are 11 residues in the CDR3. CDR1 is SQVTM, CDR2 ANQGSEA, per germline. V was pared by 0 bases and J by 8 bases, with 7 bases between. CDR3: CSVEEAAGYTF. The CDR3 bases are TGCAGCGTTGAAGAGGCGGCGGGCTACACCTTC.

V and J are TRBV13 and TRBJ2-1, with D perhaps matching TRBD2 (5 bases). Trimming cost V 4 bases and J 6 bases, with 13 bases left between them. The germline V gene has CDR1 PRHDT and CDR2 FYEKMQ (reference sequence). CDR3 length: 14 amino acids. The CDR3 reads CASSSPGVFNEQFF. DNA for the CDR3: TGTGCCAGCAGCTCCCCCGGGGTATTCAATGAGCAGTTCTTC.

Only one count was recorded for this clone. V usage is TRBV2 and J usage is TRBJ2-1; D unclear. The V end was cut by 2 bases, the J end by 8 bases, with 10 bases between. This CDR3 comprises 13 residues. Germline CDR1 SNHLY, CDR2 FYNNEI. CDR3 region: CASSELVLHEQFF. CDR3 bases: TGTGCCAGCAGTGAATTAGTGCTGCATGAGCAGTTCTTC.

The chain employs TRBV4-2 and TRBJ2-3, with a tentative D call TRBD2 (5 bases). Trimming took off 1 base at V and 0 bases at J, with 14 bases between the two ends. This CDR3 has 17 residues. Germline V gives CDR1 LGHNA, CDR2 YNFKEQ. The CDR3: CASSQVASAPSTDTQYF. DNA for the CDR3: TGTGCCAGCAGCCAAGTAGCGAGCGCGCCTAGCACAGATACGCAGTATTTT.